This T cell receptor beta chain was sequenced during a study of T cell clonality in common variable immunodeficiency. Findings and limits, study-wide: In common variable immunodeficiency, TCR beta chains reportedly carried fewer deletions and N-nucleotide insertions. TCRbeta clonality was increased in CVID versus healthy controls.

In its sample, this clone was seen many times. The antigen remains unidentified. The sequenced fragment ends 3 residues before the CDR3 boundary, so the rest is inferred from the germline J gene. CVID meant reduced serum IgG, IgA and/or IgM plus specific antibody deficiency. CVID subjects had received replacement immunoglobulin for at least one year. The repertoire was sequenced with immunoSEQ multiplex PCR; TCRdb's copy has only in-frame clones and lacks some. The profile covers roughly 40,000 clones, none occurring a single time. The trim removed 5 bases at V and 4 bases at J, leaving 4 bases unmatched. Germline V gives CDR1 MNHEY, CDR2 SVGEGT. The CDR3 is 14 residues long.

The rearrangement uses TRBV6-2 or TRBV6-3 and TRBJ1-5, with TRBD1 matching over 8 bases. Sample: peripheral blood mononuclear cells. This receptor was obtained from a human donor with common variable immunodeficiency. The CDR3 protein is CASSIDRGNQPQHF. The part of the CDR3 DNA that was read is TGTGCCAGCAGTATCGACAGGGGAAATCAGCCC.